Listed here are 31 T cell receptor beta chains from one sample, sequenced in a study of post-analysis software for immune sequencing data. The study, taken as a whole, reports: Compared with controls, patients had more of about 5 TRBV segments, including TRBV5-6, TRBV5-1 and TRBV20-1.

cDNA libraries for TCR beta contained unique molecular identifiers. MiXCR, applied by TCRdb to the PCR reads, yields one record per CDR3 protein. The sample has about 760,000 distinct CDR3 sequences; less than 35% are singletons. Their recognized antigens are unknown. Material: blood. All receptors derive from a girl aged 10-17 years with multiple sclerosis.

This rearrangement joins TRBV29-1 to TRBJ1-1; D might be TRBD1 (5 bases). CDR3 size: 13 residues. Germline CDR1 is SQVTM and CDR2 is ANQGSEA. V lost 6 bases to trimming and J lost 1 base, with 12 bases between them. The CDR3 bases are TGCAGCGTCGCCGGGACCGCGAACACTGAAGCTTTCTTT. Translation gives CSVAGTANTEAFF.

The chain carries TRBV12-3 or TRBV12-4 and TRBJ2-1; TRBD2 aligns across 9 bases. Losses at the gene ends were 4 bases for V and 5 bases for J; bases not matched to a gene: 6. The CDR3 totals 15 residues. This chain's CDR3 is CASSSVAGAHNEQFF. CDR3 DNA sequence: TGTGCCAGCAGTTCGGTAGCGGGAGCCCACAATGAGCAGTTCTTC.

This chain's CDR3 is CSASETSGGTDTQYF. CDR3 nucleotides: TGCAGTGCTAGTGAGACTAGCGGGGGCACAGATACGCAGTATTTT. J is TRBJ2-3 and V is TRBV20-1, with 11 bases fitting TRBD2. J gave up 1 base and V 3 bases, and 3 bases lay outside the gene matches. CDR1 and CDR2 (germline): DFQATT, SNEGSKA (reference sequence). This CDR3 has 15 amino acids.

There are a few counts of this clonotype. The chain employs TRBV6-6 and TRBJ1-5; 8 bases match TRBD1. V lost 2 bases and J lost 2; bases outside the gene matches: 5. Germline loops: CDR1 MNHNY, CDR2 SVGAGI (reference sequence). CDR3 length: 16 residues. In DNA, the CDR3 is TGTGCCAGCAGTTACCCCACAGGGGGTGGCAATCAGCCCCAGCATTTT. Its translation is CASSYPTGGGNQPQHF.

This chain connects TRBV7-9 to TRBJ2-3; D assignment may be TRBD1 or TRBD2 (5 bases each). The CDR3 loop spans 14 amino acids. Germline V gives CDR1 SEHNR, CDR2 FQNEAQ (reference sequence). V gave up 4 bases and J gave up 2 bases, with 10 bases separating them. CDR3 sequence (DNA): TGTGCCAGCAGCTCGTCCGGGGCCACAGATACGCAGTATTTT. Encoded protein: CASSSSGATDTQYF.

This clonotype appeared many times. The chain carries TRBV7-2 and TRBJ2-3, with a possible D match to TRBD2 (6 bases). Germline V gives CDR1 SGHTA, CDR2 FQGNSA. The V and J ends lost 7 bases and 5 bases respectively, with 22 bases between them. This CDR3 region has 16 residues. The DNA of the CDR3 is TGTGCCAGCATCCTCTTTCCGGGCGGGACTGGAGATACGCAGTATTTT. This codes for CASILFPGGTGDTQYF. Full variable domain (missing parts from reference TRBV7-2 and TRBJ2-3): GAGVSQSPSNKVTEKGKDVELRCDPISGHTALYWYRQSLGQGLEFLIYFQGNSAPDKSGLPSDRFSAERTGGSVSTLTIQRTQQEDSAVYLCASILFPGGTGDTQYFGPGTRLTVL.

The chain combines TRBV5-1 with TRBJ1-1, with D maybe TRBD1 (6 bases). CDR1 is SGHRS, CDR2 YFSETQ, per germline. V dropped 0 bases and J dropped 4 bases, with 13 bases sitting between them. The CDR3 spans 15 residues. This CDR3 reads CASSLVGGASTEAFF. The CDR3 DNA is TGCGCCAGCAGCTTGGTAGGGGGGGCGAGCACTGAAGCTTTCTTT. The variable domain in full, completed from reference TRBV5-1 and TRBJ1-1, reads KAGVTQTPRYLIKTRGQQVTLSCSPISGHRSVSWYQQTPGQGLQFLFEYFSETQRNKGNFPGRFSGRQFSNSRSEMNVSTLELGDSALYLCASSLVGGASTEAFFGQGTRLTVV.

The V call is TRBV7-2, the J call TRBJ2-1; TRBD1 agrees at 11 bases. Germline V lookup: CDR1 SGHTA, CDR2 FQGNSA. V gave up 8 bases and J gave up 10 bases; unmatched junction bases: 7. The CDR3 runs to 13 residues. The CDR3 loop reads CASGGTGGREQFF. As DNA, the CDR3 is TGTGCCAGCGGCGGGACAGGGGGTAGGGAGCAGTTCTTC.

The chain carries TRBV5-1 and TRBJ1-1, with 9 bases that match TRBD1. The CDR3 has 15 residues. Trimming removed 4 bases from V and 4 bases from J; junction bases left unmatched: 8. Germline V CDR1 and CDR2: SGHRS, YFSETQ. The CDR3 DNA reads TGCGCCAGCAGCAACTCCGGGACAGGGACCACTGAAGCTTTCTTT. It translates to CASSNSGTGTTEAFF.

This sequence joins TRBV7-9 and TRBJ2-1; 9 bases align to TRBD2. In germline, CDR1 is SEHNR, CDR2 FQNEAQ (reference sequence). The CDR3 is made up of 18 amino acids. V shed 3 bases, J shed 3 bases, and the junction held 12 bases outside the gene matches. CDR3 amino acids: CASSFPLAGNRVYNEQFF. Here the CDR3 DNA reads TGTGCCAGCAGCTTCCCCCTAGCGGGGAACCGGGTCTACAATGAGCAGTTCTTC. Complete variable domain (other parts from reference TRBV7-9 and TRBJ2-1): DTGVSQNPRHKITKRGQNVTFRCDPISEHNRLYWYRQTLGQGPEFLTYFQNEAQLEKSRLLSDRFSAERPKGSFSTLEIQRTEQGDSAMYLCASSFPLAGNRVYNEQFFGPGTRLTVL.

The chain links TRBV7-9 to TRBJ2-3; no clear D gene. Germline assignment: CDR1 SEHNR and CDR2 FQNEAQ (reference sequence). The length of the CDR3 is 13 residues. V was trimmed by 1 base and J by 2 bases, leaving 4 bases between them. For the CDR3, the DNA is TGTGCCAGCAGCTTAGACATCACAGATACGCAGTATTTT. Its protein is CASSLDITDTQYF.

The V call is TRBV10-3, the J call TRBJ1-5; tentatively, D is TRBD1 (5 bases). The length of the CDR3 is 12 residues. CDR1 is ENHRY and CDR2 is SYGVKD in the germline V gene. The V end was cut by 10 bases, the J end by 7 bases, with 14 bases between. The CDR3: CARGTGTQPQHF. The CDR3 DNA follows: TGTGCCAGGGGGACTGGTACCCAGCCCCAGCATTTT.

This clonotype was observed a handful of times. V and J are TRBV11-2 and TRBJ2-7; D not certain. The V and J ends lost 1 base and 2 bases respectively, with 21 bases between them. Germline CDR1 reads SGHAT; CDR2 reads FQNNGV. This CDR3 is 18 amino acids long. In DNA, the CDR3 is TGTGCCAGCAGCTTAGCGGTTACCAACAATGTTAGAGCCTACGAGCAGTACTTC. Its protein is CASSLAVTNNVRAYEQYF.

This clonotype has just a few counts. This chain connects TRBV12-3 or TRBV12-4 to TRBJ2-1; TRBD2 aligns across 7 bases. The CDR3 totals 13 residues. Germline trimming cut 7 bases from V and 4 bases from J; bases unmatched to any gene: 4. The DNA of the CDR3 is TGTGCCAGCACCGGGACTATTTACAATGAGCAGTTCTTC. It yields the protein CASTGTIYNEQFF.

This clonotype turned up a few times. The V and J genes are TRBV19 and TRBJ2-1; 9 bases are a match to TRBD1. V trimming: 1 base; J trimming: 4 bases; junction bases outside the gene matches: 5. Germline loops: CDR1 LNHDA, CDR2 SQIVND (reference sequence). The CDR3 runs to 16 residues. CDR3 region: CASSIGGTGRYNEQFF. CDR3 DNA sequence: TGTGCCAGTAGTATAGGGGGGACAGGGCGATACAATGAGCAGTTCTTC.

The chain has TRBV11-2 and TRBJ2-5; D gene ambiguous. In germline, CDR1 is SGHAT, CDR2 FQNNGV. The CDR3 length is 14 residues. V dropped 0 bases and J dropped 7 bases, with 12 bases sitting between them. This CDR3 reads CASSLDLPMGTQYF. The CDR3 DNA is TGTGCCAGCAGCTTAGATCTACCAATGGGGACCCAGTACTTC.

The chain combines TRBV20-1 with TRBJ2-1; 7 bases line up with TRBD1. The CDR3 spans 14 residues. In germline, CDR1 is DFQATT, CDR2 SNEGSKA (reference sequence). Trimming removed 4 bases from V and 5 bases from J; junction bases left unmatched: 8. The chain's CDR3 is CSATPGTANNEQFF. CDR3 DNA sequence: TGCAGTGCTACCCCCGGGACAGCAAACAATGAGCAGTTCTTC.

The chain links TRBV24-1 to TRBJ2-2; D might be TRBD1 or TRBD2, each matching 5 bases. The CDR3 consists of 14 residues. V was pared by 2 bases and J by 8 bases, with 11 bases between. Germline V CDR1 and CDR2: KGHDR, SFDVKD. The CDR3 DNA follows: TGTGCCACCAGTGATTCCCGGGGCCCAGGGGAGCTGTTTTTT. It codes for CATSDSRGPGELFF.

The rearrangement links TRBV5-5 to TRBJ2-2; 8 positions agree with TRBD1. CDR3 length: 16 amino acids. V trimming: 5 bases; J trimming: 5 bases; junction bases outside the gene matches: 11. CDR1 is SGHKS and CDR2 is YYEKEE in the germline V gene (reference sequence). In nucleotides, the CDR3 is TGTGCCAGCAGGTCGAGAGGACAGGGTTGGACCGGGGAGCTGTTTTTT. Residues: CASRSRGQGWTGELFF.

This clonotype was seen a few times. The V and J genes are TRBV7-9 and TRBJ2-1, with 9 nucleotides matching TRBD2. Trimming cost V 6 bases and J 6 bases; bases outside gene matches: 9. The CDR3 totals 15 residues. Looked up from germline, CDR1 is SEHNR and CDR2 is FQNEAQ (reference sequence). CDR3 amino acids: CASRIAGEGTNEQFF. The CDR3 DNA follows: TGTGCCAGCAGGATAGCGGGAGAAGGTACCAATGAGCAGTTCTTC.

This clonotype was seen a handful of times. The chain links TRBV27 to TRBJ1-2, with D tentatively TRBD1 (5 bases). The CDR3 covers 13 residues. Germline CDR1 is MNHEY and CDR2 is SMNVEV (reference sequence). The V end lost 6 bases, the J end lost 4 bases, and 12 bases lay between the germline ends. The CDR3 bases are TGTGCCAGCAGCCTTCGAGGGGCCTATGGCTACACCTTC. Translation: CASSLRGAYGYTF.

This chain joins TRBV14 and TRBJ2-4; D might be TRBD1 or TRBD2, each matching 6 bases. The length of the CDR3 is 16 residues. The germline CDR1 and CDR2 sequences are SGHDN and FVKESK. V was cut by 2 bases and J by 2 bases, with 13 bases left in between. The CDR3 loop reads CASSQRGGGPKNIQYF. The CDR3 DNA reads as TGTGCCAGCAGCCAAAGAGGAGGGGGTCCCAAAAACATTCAGTACTTC. The variable domain in full, with the rest retrieved from reference TRBV14 and TRBJ2-4, is EAGVTQFPSHSVIEKGQTVTLRCDPISGHDNLYWYRRVMGKEIKFLLHFVKESKQDESGMPNNRFLAERTGGTYSTLKVQPAELEDSGVYFCASSQRGGGPKNIQYFGAGTRLSVL.

The genes are TRBV7-2 and TRBJ2-7; TRBD1 aligns across 9 bases. Germline values: CDR1 SGHTA, CDR2 FQGNSA. With 4 bases clipped from V and 5 bases from J, the junction kept 9 bases outside the gene matches. CDR3 length: 15 residues. The CDR3 sequence: CASSSAGTGSNEQYF. CDR3 in DNA: TGTGCCAGCAGCTCCGCCGGGACAGGGAGCAACGAGCAGTACTTC.

This clonotype has only a few counts. The J gene is TRBJ2-2, the V gene TRBV28; D uncertain. With 2 bases removed from V and 8 bases from J, the gap between germline ends came to 6 bases. The CDR3 runs to 12 residues. Germline CDR1 reads MDHEN; CDR2 reads SYDVKM. The CDR3 DNA is TGTGCCAGCAGTTTAATGACTGGGGAGCTGTTTTTT. It is translated as CASSLMTGELFF.

This clonotype was seen a handful of times. The DNA of the CDR3 is TGTGCCAGCGGGAGCCGGGGGTCCTACGAGCAGTACTTC. Amino acids: CASGSRGSYEQYF. The V call is TRBV18, the J call TRBJ2-7; D is possibly TRBD2 (6 bases). Looked up from germline, CDR1 is KGHSH and CDR2 is LQKENI. The V end lost 8 bases, the J end lost 1 base, and 12 bases lay between the germline ends. The CDR3 covers 13 residues.

This clonotype was picked up many times. The genes are TRBV20-1 and TRBJ2-3, with D possibly being TRBD2 (5 bases). Trimming removed 6 bases at V and 5 bases at J, with 18 bases between. Germline V lookup: CDR1 DFQATT, CDR2 SNEGSKA (reference sequence). The CDR3 spans 14 residues. The CDR3 spells CSARRPSGRDTQYF. CDR3 bases: TGCAGTGCCCGACGACCGTCTGGGAGAGATACGCAGTATTTT.

The V call is TRBV6-1, the J call TRBJ2-1; D is uncertain. CDR1 is MNHNS and CDR2 is SASEGT in the germline V gene. This CDR3 contains 13 residues. Trimming left V 3 bases short and J 6 bases short, with 9 bases between. CDR3 nucleotides: TGTGCCAGCAGTGATACCTCACCCAATGAGCAGTTCTTC. Its protein product is CASSDTSPNEQFF.

In this sample, this clonotype turned up once. This sequence joins TRBV7-9 and TRBJ2-1; 10 bases match TRBD1. CDR3 length: 15 residues. Trimming took 5 bases from V and 5 from J; bases not matched to a gene: 6. Germline V gene data show CDR1 as SEHNR and CDR2 as FQNEAQ (reference sequence). This chain's CDR3 is CASSRDRGRHNEQFF. DNA for the CDR3: TGTGCCAGCAGCCGGGACAGGGGACGCCACAATGAGCAGTTCTTC.

The chain is built from TRBV3-1 and TRBJ2-3, with TRBD1 as a possible D gene (5 bases). The CDR3 has 16 residues. Germline V gene sequence: CDR1 LGHDT, CDR2 YNNKEL (reference sequence). V gave up 2 bases and J gave up 2 bases, with 14 bases separating them. Written as DNA, the CDR3 is TGTGCCAGCAGCCAATATTACCCAGGGTCCACAGATACGCAGTATTTT. It specifies CASSQYYPGSTDTQYF.

This clonotype was counted a few times. V gene TRBV20-1 combines with J gene TRBJ2-3; D is undetermined. The CDR3 runs to 14 residues. Trimming cost V 5 bases and J 0 bases, with 12 bases left between them. The germline gives CDR1 DFQATT, CDR2 SNEGSKA (reference sequence). This chain's CDR3 is CSAPPSTSTDTQYF. The CDR3 nucleotides read TGCAGTGCTCCCCCCAGTACTAGCACAGATACGCAGTATTTT.

This clonotype was observed a few times. This chain uses TRBV7-2 with TRBJ2-7; D might be TRBD1 (5 bases). Germline V gene lookup returns CDR1 SGHTA and CDR2 FQGNSA. Trimming took 1 base from V and 3 from J, leaving 10 bases between them. The CDR3 totals 14 residues. The chain's CDR3 is CASSLESTDYEQYF. The CDR3 DNA reads TGTGCCAGCAGCTTAGAGTCGACAGACTACGAGCAGTACTTC.